This T cell receptor beta chain originates from a study of blood T cells in healthy people across ages (dated by TCRdb to the mid-2010s). At the level of the whole study: In model experiments, template switching captured about one uniquely barcoded TCR beta cDNA molecule for every two T cells. Using deep sequencing normalized with unique cDNA molecular identifiers, the study measured how TCR beta repertoire diversity changes with age. The donors were divided into four age groups: young (average around 17 years), middle-aged (under 40), aged (approximately 59) and long-lived (around 80). Donors of different ages were randomly distributed across sequencing lanes to avoid experimental bias. For two donors (one aged 18 to 29 and one aged 80 or older), the study analyzed two additional independent replicas of 1 million unique cDNA reads from the same blood draw. Overall study results and their limits: A strong correlation was found between observed TCR beta diversity and the percentage of naive T cells measured by flow cytometry. Because the CMV infection status of the donors was unknown, age-related changes in expanded clonotypes may potentially have been confounded. Conclusive comparison of naive and antigen-experienced compartments was prevented by the profiling of bulk unsorted PBMCs. Estimates of total diversity based on one million sequenced T cells were regarded as lower bounds and as underestimates. Compared with the aged group, the long-lived group had more naive CD4+ T cells, fewer expanded clones and increased TCR diversity, suggesting age selection. Observed TCR beta diversity per million T cells fell roughly linearly with age, and a significant reduction was already apparent by age around 40.

Looking up the germline V gene (reference sequence) yields CDR1 DFQATT and CDR2 SNEGSKA. Trimmed from V: 1 base; trimmed from J: 0 bases; junction bases lacking a gene match: 5. The CDR3 measures 16 amino acids from cysteine to phenylalanine. The sequence is cut down to CDR3 DNA, 48 bases in frame from base 1. Libraries were constructed by 5' RACE. The instrument was an Illumina HiSeq 2500. A second 7 to 11 cycle PCR used a sample-barcoded 5' primer and a J-beta primer mix. A template-switch 5' adaptor carrying 12 random nucleotides introduced a unique molecular identifier onto each TCR beta cDNA molecule. At least 2.5 million CDR3-containing paired-end reads were obtained from each sample. The Mint cDNA synthesis kit, primed by a TRBC-specific oligonucleotide, was used to synthesize first-strand cDNA from all RNA. Following uracil-DNA glycosylase treatment, a first 18-cycle PCR with universal primers M1SS and BC2_uni_R was performed on all cDNA. The published analysis was carried out like this. Normalization of each sample was performed by random selection of 1 million high-quality reads, each carrying a distinct molecular identifier. Instead of being binned into consensus sequences, reads that shared molecular identifiers were thrown out. MiTCR, set to a Q25 quality threshold and the strictest error-elimination algorithm, was used for CDR3 identification, clonotype clustering and error correction. A nonparametric unseen species model with Euler transformation was used to estimate lower-bound total TCR beta diversity. Clones were called with MiXCR by TCRdb after fastp trimmed the public reads at Q25, and only in-frame beta chains were retained. Each CDR3 protein appears once, grouped with its most common genes and DNA. The authors' filters were not applied to this entry. For this sample there are 850,000 to 1,000,000 distinct CDR3 sequences; roughly half appear just once. 20% to 25% of the sample goes to the ten largest clones.

Donors were a few dozen systemically healthy Caucasian individuals from Russia aged roughly 6 to 90 years. Each donor gave ten milliliters of peripheral blood, collected into EDTA-treated Vacutainer tubes. PBMCs were isolated by Ficoll-Paque density-gradient centrifugation, with at least 6 million obtained per sample. Total RNA was extracted from PBMCs with Trizol reagent, with at least 5.5 micrograms obtained per sample. The percentages of naive CD45RAhigh/CD27high T cells were determined by flow cytometry on a PBMC aliquot from every donor. Worth noting for this clonotype: The specificity of this receptor is unknown. Per-base qualities were not stored, and no clone one base away is much larger.

The rearrangement joined TRBV20-1 to TRBJ2-1; the junction holds 8 bases that match TRBD2. The clonotype was recovered from a woman aged 55-75 years in good health. Input material: blood. The nucleotides read TGCAGTGCTAGAGTAGAGCGGGGGACCTCCTACAATGAGCAGTTCTTC. This is translated as CSARVERGTSYNEQFF.